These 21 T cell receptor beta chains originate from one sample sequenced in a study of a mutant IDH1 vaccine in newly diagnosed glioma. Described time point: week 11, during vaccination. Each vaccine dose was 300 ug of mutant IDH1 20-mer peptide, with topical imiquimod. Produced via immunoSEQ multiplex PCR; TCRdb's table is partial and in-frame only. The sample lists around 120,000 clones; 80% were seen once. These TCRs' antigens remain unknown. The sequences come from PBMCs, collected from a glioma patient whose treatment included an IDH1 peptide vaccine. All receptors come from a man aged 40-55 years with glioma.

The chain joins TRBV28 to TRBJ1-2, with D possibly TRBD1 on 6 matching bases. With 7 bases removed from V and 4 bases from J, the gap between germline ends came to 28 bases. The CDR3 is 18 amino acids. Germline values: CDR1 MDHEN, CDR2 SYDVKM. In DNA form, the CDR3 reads TGTGCCAGCAAGCCAATCAGGGGATGGGATGGTGTCGCCTATGGCTACACCTTC. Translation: CASKPIRGWDGVAYGYTF.

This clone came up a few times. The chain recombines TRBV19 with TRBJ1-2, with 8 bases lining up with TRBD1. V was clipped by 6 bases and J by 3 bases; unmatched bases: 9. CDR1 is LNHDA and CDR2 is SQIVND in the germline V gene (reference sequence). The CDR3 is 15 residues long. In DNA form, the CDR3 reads TGTGCCAGTAGCCGGGGGGCAGGGGGCCACTATGGCTACACCTTC. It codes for CASSRGAGGHYGYTF.

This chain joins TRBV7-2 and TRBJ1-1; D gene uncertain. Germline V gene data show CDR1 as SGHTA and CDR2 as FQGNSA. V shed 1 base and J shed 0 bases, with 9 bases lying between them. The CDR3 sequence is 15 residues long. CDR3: CASSLEPRLNTEAFF. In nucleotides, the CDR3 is TGTGCCAGCAGCTTAGAACCTAGGTTGAACACTGAAGCTTTCTTT.

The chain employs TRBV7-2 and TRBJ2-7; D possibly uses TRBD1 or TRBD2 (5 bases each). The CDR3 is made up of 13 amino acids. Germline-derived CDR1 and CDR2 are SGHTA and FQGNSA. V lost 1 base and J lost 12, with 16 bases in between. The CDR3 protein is CASSLVWDPRPYF. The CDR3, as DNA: TGTGCCAGCAGCTTAGTTTGGGACCCTAGGCCGTACTTC.

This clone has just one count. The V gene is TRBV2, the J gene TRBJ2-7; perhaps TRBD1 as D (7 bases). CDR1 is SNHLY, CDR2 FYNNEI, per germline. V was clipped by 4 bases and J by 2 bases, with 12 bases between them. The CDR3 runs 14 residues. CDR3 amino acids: CASSGAGGPYEQYF. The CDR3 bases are TGTGCCAGCAGTGGGGCAGGGGGGCCCTACGAGCAGTACTTC.

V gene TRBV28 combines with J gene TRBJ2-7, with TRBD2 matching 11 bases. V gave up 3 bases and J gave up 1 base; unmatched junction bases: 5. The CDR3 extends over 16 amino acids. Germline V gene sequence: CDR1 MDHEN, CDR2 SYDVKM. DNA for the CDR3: TGTGCCAGCAGTTTGCCGGGACTAGCGGAATCCTACGAGCAGTACTTC. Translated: CASSLPGLAESYEQYF.

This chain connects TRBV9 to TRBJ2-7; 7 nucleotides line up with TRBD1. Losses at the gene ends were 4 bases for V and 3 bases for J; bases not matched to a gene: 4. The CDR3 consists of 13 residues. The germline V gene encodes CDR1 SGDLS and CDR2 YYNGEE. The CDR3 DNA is TGTGCCAGCAGCCACCGACAGGGCTACGAGCAGTACTTC. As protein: CASSHRQGYEQYF.

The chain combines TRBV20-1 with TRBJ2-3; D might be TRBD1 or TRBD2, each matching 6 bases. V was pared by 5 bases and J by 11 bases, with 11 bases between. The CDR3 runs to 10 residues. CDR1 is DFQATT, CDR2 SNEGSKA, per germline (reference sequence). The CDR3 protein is CSAPKGGQYF. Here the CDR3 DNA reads TGCAGTGCTCCTAAGGGGGGGCAGTATTTT.

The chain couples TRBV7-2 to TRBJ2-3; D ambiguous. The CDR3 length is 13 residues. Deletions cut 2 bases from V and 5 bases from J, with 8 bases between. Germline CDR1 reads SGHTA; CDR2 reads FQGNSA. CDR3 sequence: CASSLSSGDTQYF. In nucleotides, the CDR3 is TGTGCCAGCAGCTTAAGTTCTGGAGATACGCAGTATTTT.

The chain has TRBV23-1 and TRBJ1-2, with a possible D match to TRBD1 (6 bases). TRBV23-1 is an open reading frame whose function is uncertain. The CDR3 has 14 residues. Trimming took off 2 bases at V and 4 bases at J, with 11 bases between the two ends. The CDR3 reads CASSQGTLPYGYTF. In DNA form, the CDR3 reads TGCGCCAGCAGTCAAGGGACACTACCCTATGGCTACACCTTC.

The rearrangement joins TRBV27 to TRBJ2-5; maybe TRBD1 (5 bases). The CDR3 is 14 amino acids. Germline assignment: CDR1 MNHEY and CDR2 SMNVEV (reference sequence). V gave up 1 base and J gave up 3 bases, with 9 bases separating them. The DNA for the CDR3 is TGTGCCAGCAGTTTATTGGGGCGGAAAGAGACCCAGTACTTC. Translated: CASSLLGRKETQYF.

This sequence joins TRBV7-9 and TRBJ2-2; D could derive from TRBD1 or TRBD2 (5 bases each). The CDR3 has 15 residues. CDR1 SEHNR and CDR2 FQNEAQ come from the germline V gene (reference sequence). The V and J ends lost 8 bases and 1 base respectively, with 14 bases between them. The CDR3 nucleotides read TGTGCCAGCCAACGGTCAGGGAGGAACACCGGGGAGCTGTTTTTT. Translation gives CASQRSGRNTGELFF.

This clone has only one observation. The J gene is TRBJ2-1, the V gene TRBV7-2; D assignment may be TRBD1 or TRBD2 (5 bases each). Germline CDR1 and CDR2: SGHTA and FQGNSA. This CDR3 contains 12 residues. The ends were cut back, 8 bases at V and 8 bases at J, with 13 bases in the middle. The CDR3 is CASSPGRDEQFF. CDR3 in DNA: TGTGCCAGCTCCCCAGGGCGGGATGAGCAGTTCTTC.

CDR3 sequence reads: CAISDYETQYF. In nucleotides, the CDR3 is TGTGCCATCAGTGACTACGAGACCCAGTACTTC. The rearrangement links TRBV10-3 to TRBJ2-5; D gene uncertain. The germline CDR1 and CDR2 sequences are ENHRY and SYGVKD. V was shortened by 3 bases and J by 5 bases, with 4 bases between the two germline ends. This CDR3 has 11 amino acids.

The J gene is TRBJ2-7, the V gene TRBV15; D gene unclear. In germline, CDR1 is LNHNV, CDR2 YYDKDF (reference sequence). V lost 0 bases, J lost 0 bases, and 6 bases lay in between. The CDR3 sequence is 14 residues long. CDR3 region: CATSRDESSYEQYF. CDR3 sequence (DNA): TGTGCCACCAGCAGAGATGAGAGCTCCTACGAGCAGTACTTC. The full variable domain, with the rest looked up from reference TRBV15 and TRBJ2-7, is DAMVIQNPRYQVTQFGKPVTLSCSQTLNHNVMYWYQQKSSQAPKLLFHYYDKDFNNEADTPDNFQSRRPNTSFCFLDIRSPGLGDTAMYLCATSRDESSYEQYFGPGTRLTVT.

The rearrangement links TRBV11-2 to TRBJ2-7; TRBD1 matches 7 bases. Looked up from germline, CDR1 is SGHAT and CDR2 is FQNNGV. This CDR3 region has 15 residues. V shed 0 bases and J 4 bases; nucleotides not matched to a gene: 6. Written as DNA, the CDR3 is TGTGCCAGCAGCTTAGATCAAGGGGGCAGGTACGAGCAGTACTTC. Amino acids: CASSLDQGGRYEQYF.

CDR3 residues: CASSVGGTNTDTQYF. The CDR3, as DNA: TGTGCCAGCAGCGTAGGGGGGACTAACACAGATACGCAGTATTTT. V usage is TRBV9 and J usage is TRBJ2-3; TRBD2 matches at 7 bases. CDR3 length equals 15 residues. Germline trimming cut 0 bases from V and 2 bases from J; bases unmatched to any gene: 3. Germline V CDR1 and CDR2: SGDLS, YYNGEE.

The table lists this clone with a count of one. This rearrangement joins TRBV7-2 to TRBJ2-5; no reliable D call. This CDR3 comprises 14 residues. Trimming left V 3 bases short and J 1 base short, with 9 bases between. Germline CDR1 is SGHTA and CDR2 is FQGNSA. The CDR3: CASSFGQPQETQYF. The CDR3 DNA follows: TGTGCCAGCAGCTTCGGCCAGCCCCAAGAGACCCAGTACTTC. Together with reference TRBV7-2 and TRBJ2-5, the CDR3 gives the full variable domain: GAGVSQSPSNKVTEKGKDVELRCDPISGHTALYWYRQSLGQGLEFLIYFQGNSAPDKSGLPSDRFSAERTGGSVSTLTIQRTQQEDSAVYLCASSFGQPQETQYFGPGTRLLVL.

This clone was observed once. Here the CDR3 reads CASSERDRGGDTQYF. DNA for the CDR3: TGTGCCAGCAGCGAACGGGACAGGGGAGGAGATACGCAGTATTTT. The genes are TRBV9 and TRBJ2-3; TRBD1 agrees at 10 bases. Germline CDR1 reads SGDLS; CDR2 reads YYNGEE. The CDR3 consists of 15 residues. V shed 3 bases, J shed 5 bases, and the junction held 6 bases outside the gene matches.

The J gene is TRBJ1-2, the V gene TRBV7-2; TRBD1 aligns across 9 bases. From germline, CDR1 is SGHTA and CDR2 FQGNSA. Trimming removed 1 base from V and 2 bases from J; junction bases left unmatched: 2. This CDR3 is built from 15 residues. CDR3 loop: CASSLVGTGNYGYTF. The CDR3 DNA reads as TGTGCCAGCAGCTTAGTAGGGACAGGGAACTATGGCTACACCTTC. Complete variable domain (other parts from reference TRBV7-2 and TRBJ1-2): GAGVSQSPSNKVTEKGKDVELRCDPISGHTALYWYRQSLGQGLEFLIYFQGNSAPDKSGLPSDRFSAERTGGSVSTLTIQRTQQEDSAVYLCASSLVGTGNYGYTFGSGTRLTVV.

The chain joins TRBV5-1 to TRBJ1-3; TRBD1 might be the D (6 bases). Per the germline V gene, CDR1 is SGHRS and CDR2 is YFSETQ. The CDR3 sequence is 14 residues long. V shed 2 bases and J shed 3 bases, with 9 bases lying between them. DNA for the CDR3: TGCGCCAGCAGCTTCACAGGGCTTGGAAACACCATATATTTT. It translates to CASSFTGLGNTIYF.